One sample yielded the 13 T cell receptor beta chains listed below, sequenced in a study of T and B cells in COVID-19 patients. Each TRB amplification used about 230-550 ng of genomic DNA from blood. TRB rearrangements were amplified by multiplex PCR with BIOMED2 TRB-A/B primers. TCRdb fed the multiplex PCR reads into MiXCR, producing one record per CDR3 protein. Of 4,000 to 5,500 distinct CDR3 sequences listed, 20% to 25% are singletons. The sample was blood. The receptors derive from a human donor with active COVID-19.

By sample share, this clonotype is medium-sized (0.01 to 0.1%). The chain recombines TRBV5-5 with TRBJ2-7; 10 bases map to TRBD1. The V gene's germline CDR1 is SGHKS and CDR2 YYEKEE (reference sequence). V lost 2 bases, J lost 3 bases, and 5 bases stayed unmatched. The CDR3 contains 15 residues. The CDR3 spells CASSLGGQGGYEQYF. CDR3 DNA sequence: TGTGCCAGCAGCTTAGGAGGACAGGGGGGCTACGAGCAGTACTTC.

This clonotype is medium-sized (0.01 to 0.1%) in the sample. V gene TRBV12-3 or TRBV12-4 combines with J gene TRBJ2-2, with D possibly matching TRBD2 (7 bases). V lost 11 bases to trimming and J lost 0 bases, with 16 bases between them. CDR3 length: 15 residues. The DNA for the CDR3 is TGTGCCGCTGGGAGGGGGGCCACGAACACCGGGGAGCTGTTTTTT. It codes for CAAGRGATNTGELFF.

This clonotype was observed a handful of times. The chain links TRBV5-1 to TRBJ2-1; 13 nucleotides align to TRBD2. Losses at the gene ends were 4 bases for V and 7 bases for J; bases not matched to a gene: 8. This CDR3 has 16 amino acids. CDR1 SGHRS and CDR2 YFSETQ come from the germline V gene. The CDR3 is CASSILAGGGQNEQFF. In DNA, the CDR3 is TGCGCCAGCAGCATACTAGCGGGGGGGGGTCAGAATGAGCAGTTCTTC.

This clonotype came up a few times. This chain connects TRBV18 to TRBJ1-1, with TRBD1 as a possible D gene (6 bases). The CDR3 loop spans 15 amino acids. Trimming pared 5 bases from V and 3 bases from J, leaving 16 bases between. CDR1 KGHSH and CDR2 LQKENI come from the germline V gene. The DNA of the CDR3 is TGTGCCAGCTCAGCACGACAGGAAGCTCACACTGAAGCTTTCTTT. It translates to CASSARQEAHTEAFF.

This sequence joins TRBV7-3 and TRBJ2-7; no clear D. The CDR3 runs to 14 residues. CDR1 SGHTA and CDR2 FQGTGA come from the germline V gene. V was shortened by 2 bases and J by 3 bases, with 11 bases between the two germline ends. The CDR3 region is CASSLSPSNYEQYF. The CDR3 DNA follows: TGTGCCAGCAGCTTATCCCCGTCCAACTACGAGCAGTACTTC.

Judged by abundance, this clonotype is large. The CDR3 spells CSVDATSGRASNEQFF. The CDR3 bases are TGCAGCGTTGATGCGACTAGCGGGAGGGCCTCAAATGAGCAGTTCTTC. The rearrangement links TRBV29-1 to TRBJ2-1; 14 nucleotides line up with TRBD2. Looked up from germline, CDR1 is SQVTM and CDR2 is ANQGSEA. The CDR3 length is 16 residues. The V segment lost 3 bases and the J segment 7 bases; nucleotides outside the gene matches: 8.

In its sample, this clonotype was seen a few times. The chain recombines TRBV28 with TRBJ2-7; perhaps TRBD1 as D (6 bases). Trimming removed 0 bases at V and 2 bases at J, with 14 bases between. The CDR3 spans 16 residues. From germline, CDR1 is MDHEN and CDR2 SYDVKM. The CDR3 region is CASSLWEQGKPYEQYF. The CDR3 nucleotides read TGTGCCAGCAGTTTATGGGAGCAGGGGAAGCCCTACGAGCAGTACTTC.

This clonotype was seen a few times. This chain connects TRBV20-1 to TRBJ1-2, with 10 bases identical to TRBD1. In germline, CDR1 is DFQATT, CDR2 SNEGSKA (reference sequence). Trimming took 5 bases from V and 8 from J; bases not matched to a gene: 11. This CDR3 has 14 amino acids. CDR3 protein: CSAARDRGLEGYTF. CDR3 DNA sequence: TGCAGTGCTGCTCGGGACAGGGGTTTAGAAGGCTACACCTTC.

This clonotype has just a few counts. This chain connects TRBV20-1 to TRBJ1-4; D call uncertain. V was cut by 3 bases and J by 3 bases, with 5 bases left in between. Germline CDR1 and CDR2: DFQATT and SNEGSKA (reference sequence). This CDR3 region has 12 residues. CDR3 sequence reads: CSASRPNEKLFF. CDR3 nucleotide sequence: TGCAGTGCTAGCCGGCCTAATGAAAAACTGTTTTTT.

This clonotype is labeled as medium-sized. The chain employs TRBV5-5 and TRBJ2-1; D might be TRBD1 or TRBD2, each matching 5 bases. V was cut by 3 bases and J by 5 bases, with 18 bases left in between. Germline-derived CDR1 and CDR2 are SGHKS and YYEKEE (reference sequence). The length of the CDR3 is 16 residues. The CDR3 region has the DNA TGTGCCAGCAGCTCTCCCAGGGAGACCCAGGACAATGAGCAGTTCTTC. It translates to CASSSPRETQDNEQFF.

In this sample, this clonotype is medium-sized. This chain connects TRBV18 to TRBJ2-1; perhaps TRBD2 as D (5 bases). The germline CDR1 and CDR2 sequences are KGHSH and LQKENI. V lost 3 bases, J lost 3 bases, and 9 bases lay in between. CDR3 size: 14 residues. CDR3 protein: CASSPRTGYNEQFF. The CDR3 nucleotides are TGTGCCAGCTCACCTAGGACTGGCTACAATGAGCAGTTCTTC.

The V and J genes are TRBV20-1 and TRBJ2-3, with 9 bases fitting TRBD2. V lost 2 bases to trimming and J lost 6 bases; unmatched junction nucleotides: 9. The germline gives CDR1 DFQATT, CDR2 SNEGSKA (reference sequence). The CDR3 totals 15 residues. The CDR3 bases are TGCAGTGCTAGACAGGCTAGCGGGATGACTGATACGCAGTATTTT. Amino acids: CSARQASGMTDTQYF.

The V and J genes are TRBV5-1 and TRBJ1-4, with D maybe TRBD1 (6 bases). CDR1 and CDR2 from the germline V gene are SGHRS and YFSETQ. Between the trimmed V and J ends, which lost 4 bases and 0 bases, there was a span of 10 bases. CDR3 length: 15 amino acids. The CDR3 coding sequence is TGCGCCAGCAGCCCCAAGGGGGCAACTAATGAAAAACTGTTTTTT. Translating it yields CASSPKGATNEKLFF.